The rows below give T cell receptor beta chains drawn from one sample of a study of lymphopenia after photon versus proton radiotherapy. The table came from immunoSEQ multiplex PCR; TCRdb's copy has only in-frame clones and leaves some out. The sample contains tens of thousands of clones, around 83% of which appear only once. Sequenced material: peripheral blood, taken from a patient treated with proton-based radiotherapy. The receptor source for this set is a man in his fifties or sixties with pancreatic cancer. The CDR3 runs from the conserved cysteine through the conserved F or W. A D gene is named only where the DNA matches it firmly. Some rows have no size entry. The others give once, few or many, or a class for an expanded clone.

V gene	D gene	J gene	clone size	CDR3 protein	CDR3 DNA
TRBV7-2	.	TRBJ2-6	.	CASSYRADGANVLTF	TGTGCCAGCAGCTACAGGGCTGACGGGGCCAACGTCCTGACTTTC
TRBV5-1	.	TRBJ1-2	.	CASSLVAGKDYGYTF	TGCGCCAGCAGCTTGGTGGCAGGGAAGGATTATGGCTACACCTTC
TRBV19	TRBD1	TRBJ1-1	.	CASQGQGLGTEAFF	TGTGCCAGTCAGGGACAGGGGTTGGGCACTGAAGCTTTCTTT
TRBV5-4	TRBD2	TRBJ2-5	once	CASNTGTSGIQETQYF	TGTGCCAGCAACACGGGCACTAGCGGGATACAAGAGACCCAGTACTTC
TRBV18	.	TRBJ1-5	.	CASSPLGRGTSSNQPQHF	TGTGCCAGCTCACCACTGGGACGAGGGACCTCTAGCAATCAGCCCCAGCATTTT
TRBV10-3	TRBD2	TRBJ2-7	.	CAISESGGRAHEQYF	TGTGCCATCAGTGAGTCGGGCGGGAGGGCCCACGAGCAGTACTTC
TRBV4-1	TRBD1	TRBJ1-1	once	CASSKTGTGNTEAFF	TGCGCCAGCAGCAAAACCGGGACAGGGAACACTGAAGCTTTCTTT
TRBV27	TRBD2	TRBJ2-7	.	CASKQAGSYEQYF	TGTGCCAGCAAACAAGCGGGATCCTACGAGCAGTACTTC
TRBV6-5	.	TRBJ2-6	.	CASSSGGSGANVLTF	TGTGCCAGCAGTTCGGGGGGCAGTGGGGCCAACGTCCTGACTTTC
TRBV19	TRBD2	TRBJ2-7	.	CASSTHLAGAYEQYF	TGTGCCAGTAGTACGCATCTAGCGGGAGCCTACGAGCAGTACTTC
TRBV5-1	TRBD2	TRBJ2-1	once	CASSLGPGLADNEQFF	TGCGCCAGCAGCTTGGGACCGGGACTAGCGGACAATGAGCAGTTCTTC
TRBV10-1	TRBD2	TRBJ2-2	.	CATAGTSRSFGTGELFF	TGCGCCACCGCCGGGACTAGTCGTAGTTTCGGGACCGGGGAGCTGTTTTTT
TRBV28	.	TRBJ2-5	.	CASSMGQLEETQYF	TGTGCCAGCAGCATGGGACAACTCGAAGAGACCCAGTACTTC
TRBV19	TRBD1	TRBJ2-3	.	CASSVGTGLRDTQYF	TGTGCCAGTAGTGTAGGGACAGGGCTTCGAGATACGCAGTATTTT
TRBV30	.	TRBJ1-4	.	CAWTGRANEKLFF	TGTGCCTGGACTGGCCGCGCCAATGAAAAACTGTTTTTT
TRBV9	.	TRBJ2-6	.	CASSESRRPGANVLTF	TGTGCCAGCAGCGAATCCCGGCGGCCCGGGGCCAACGTCCTGACTTTC
TRBV4-3	.	TRBJ2-1	.	CASSQGLGEGNEQFF	TGCGCCAGCAGCCAAGGGCTGGGCGAGGGCAATGAGCAGTTCTTC
TRBV6-6	TRBD2	TRBJ2-5	.	CASSYWGGEETQYF	TGTGCCAGCAGTTACTGGGGAGGGGAAGAGACCCAGTACTTC
TRBV6-5	.	TRBJ2-7	few	CASSYHRRGEQYF	TGTGCCAGCAGTTACCATCGTCGGGGAGAGCAGTACTTC
TRBV6-4	.	TRBJ1-4	.	CASLGRVREKLFF	TGTGCCAGCCTAGGCAGGGTGCGTGAAAAACTGTTTTTT
TRBV7-2	.	TRBJ2-1	once	CASSFPGRHEQFF	TGTGCCAGCAGCTTCCCGGGTCGGCATGAGCAGTTCTTC
TRBV28	.	TRBJ1-1	.	CASSLTLGPEAFF	TGTGCCAGCAGTTTAACTTTAGGCCCTGAAGCTTTCTTT
TRBV4-3	.	TRBJ2-7	.	CASSQDRGNSYEQYF	TGCGCCAGCAGCCAAGATCGTGGAAACTCCTACGAGCAGTACTTC
TRBV28	TRBD2	TRBJ2-1	.	CASSPWTSGSGFYNEQFF	TGTGCCAGCAGTCCCTGGACTAGCGGGAGTGGGTTCTACAATGAGCAGTTCTTC
TRBV7-2	TRBD2	TRBJ2-2	.	CASSLPGLAANTGELFF	TGTGCCAGCAGCCTACCGGGACTAGCCGCGAACACCGGGGAGCTGTTTTTT
TRBV9	.	TRBJ2-1	once	CASGGGPYNEQFF	TGTGCCAGCGGCGGAGGCCCCTACAATGAGCAGTTCTTC
TRBV13	.	TRBJ2-1	.	CASSSPRRSGSSYNEQFF	TGTGCCAGCAGCTCTCCGAGAAGAAGCGGAAGCTCCTACAATGAGCAGTTCTTC
TRBV9	.	TRBJ2-3	.	CASSVSGTSTDTQYF	TGTGCCAGCAGCGTAAGTGGGACTAGCACAGATACGCAGTATTTT
TRBV14	.	TRBJ2-5	.	CASSHGWGVAETQYF	TGTGCCAGCAGCCATGGTTGGGGGGTCGCGGAGACCCAGTACTTC
TRBV11-3	.	TRBJ2-5	.	CASSSQWGRETQYF	TGTGCCAGCAGCTCTCAATGGGGGCGGGAGACCCAGTACTTC
TRBV6-6	TRBD2	TRBJ2-5	.	CASSYGPGGPGETQYF	TGTGCCAGCAGTTACGGTCCGGGAGGGCCCGGAGAGACCCAGTACTTC
TRBV7-2	.	TRBJ2-7	.	CASSSRGIGEQYF	TGTGCCAGCAGCTCGAGGGGTATAGGCGAGCAGTACTTC
TRBV6-1	TRBD1	TRBJ2-7	.	CASRAPGTGSYEQYF	TGTGCCAGCAGGGCCCCTGGGACAGGGTCCTACGAGCAGTACTTC
TRBV14	.	TRBJ1-6	.	CASSQAGISSPLHF	TGTGCCAGCAGCCAAGCCGGGATCTCTTCACCCCTCCACTTT
TRBV5-1	.	TRBJ2-3	once	CASSLVGPTTTTDTQYF	TGCGCCAGCAGCTTGGTCGGACCAACTACAACCACAGATACGCAGTATTTT
TRBV30	.	TRBJ1-1	.	CAWSTTFSGTFNRGYTEAFF	TGTGCCTGGAGTACTACTTTTTCCGGGACATTCAACAGAGGTTACACTGAAGCTTTCTTT
TRBV20-1	.	TRBJ1-2	few	CSASREYGYTF	TGCAGTGCTAGCCGGGAGTATGGCTACACCTTC
TRBV28	.	TRBJ2-7	.	CASSLIGRVYEQYF	TGTGCCAGCAGTTTAATTGGACGAGTCTACGAGCAGTACTTC
TRBV28	.	TRBJ1-5	once	CASSPAWGYNQPQHF	TGTGCCAGCAGCCCCGCGTGGGGGTACAATCAGCCCCAGCATTTT
TRBV19	.	TRBJ2-3	.	CASSGQQSTDTQYF	TGTGCCAGTAGCGGACAGCAAAGCACAGATACGCAGTATTTT
TRBV2	TRBD1	TRBJ1-5	.	CASRTGTGNQPQHF	TGTGCCAGCAGAACCGGGACAGGGAATCAGCCCCAGCATTTT
TRBV28	.	TRBJ1-5	.	CASSLSGMTVSNQPQHF	TGTGCCAGCAGTTTATCGGGCATGACAGTCTCCAATCAGCCCCAGCATTTT
TRBV6-5	.	TRBJ2-7	.	CASRRDSYEQYF	TGTGCCAGCAGAAGGGACTCCTACGAGCAGTACTTC
TRBV5-1	.	TRBJ1-1	.	CASRAGTENTEAFF	TGCGCCAGCAGGGCCGGGACCGAGAACACTGAAGCTTTCTTT
TRBV5-1	TRBD1	TRBJ1-3	.	CASSLVGTGGRLSGNTIYF	TGCGCCAGCAGCTTGGTCGGGACAGGGGGCCGTTTGTCTGGAAACACCATATATTTT
TRBV6-1	.	TRBJ1-5	.	CASSASGHNQPQHF	TGTGCCAGCAGTGCCTCGGGACACAATCAGCCCCAGCATTTT
TRBV13	TRBD2	TRBJ2-5	.	CASSLASGSRTQYF	TGTGCCAGCAGCTTAGCTAGCGGGAGTAGGACCCAGTACTTC
TRBV30	.	TRBJ2-7	.	CAWSVGQGSIYEQYF	TGTGCCTGGAGTGTAGGGCAGGGGTCCATCTACGAGCAGTACTTC
TRBV28	.	TRBJ2-7	.	CATSGRQQMKQYF	TGTGCCACCTCTGGGAGGCAGCAGATGAAGCAGTACTTC
TRBV13	.	TRBJ1-5	.	CASSLGPDSPQHF	TGTGCCAGCAGCTTAGGCCCGGACAGCCCCCAGCATTTT
TRBV21-1	.	TRBJ2-1	.	CASSKVSGRTGNEQFF	TGTGCCAGCAGCAAAGTAAGCGGGAGGACAGGCAATGAGCAGTTCTTC
TRBV28	.	TRBJ1-5	.	CASSGSYSNQPQHF	TGTGCCAGCAGCGGAAGTTATAGCAATCAGCCCCAGCATTTT
TRBV13	TRBD2	TRBJ2-1	.	CASSLGTSGILNEQFF	TGTGCCAGCAGCCTCGGGACTAGCGGCATTTTGAATGAGCAGTTCTTC
TRBV7-8	.	TRBJ2-7	.	CASSRGAREQYF	TGTGCCAGCAGCCGGGGGGCGAGAGAGCAGTACTTC
TRBV19	.	TRBJ1-2	.	CASSITASGYTF	TGTGCCAGTAGTATAACCGCGAGCGGCTACACCTTC
TRBV6-5	TRBD1	TRBJ1-2	.	CASRRLTGTHGYTF	TGTGCCAGCAGAAGACTGACAGGGACGCATGGCTACACCTTC
TRBV19	.	TRBJ2-4	.	CASSIGAGLAKNIQYF	TGTGCCAGTAGTATTGGAGCAGGCCTAGCCAAAAACATTCAGTACTTC
TRBV6-1	TRBD2	TRBJ2-7	.	CASSSTSGSPYEQYF	TGTGCCAGCAGCTCTACTAGCGGGAGTCCCTACGAGCAGTACTTC
TRBV6-6	.	TRBJ1-4	.	CASSRDFNEKLFF	TGTGCCAGCAGTCGGGACTTTAATGAAAAACTGTTTTTT
TRBV7-8	.	TRBJ2-6	.	CASSLRGTGANVLTF	TGTGCCAGCAGCTTACGAGGAACTGGGGCCAACGTCCTGACTTTC